The rows below give T cell receptor beta chains drawn from one sample of a study of blood T cell repertoires in COVID-19. The table came from immunoSEQ multiplex PCR; TCRdb's copy has only in-frame clones and leaves some out. The sample yields under 300,000 clones, about 85% seen once. The sequencing sample was made of peripheral blood. Source of these receptors: a human donor in a cohort sampled during active COVID-19. Both conserved end residues are part of each CDR3. D genes are given only for firm matches. Clone size is stated in some rows and not others, as once, few, many or a class when expanded.

CASSYGAGYEQYF	TGTGCCAGCAGTTATGGGGCCGGTTACGAGCAGTACTTC	TRBJ2-7	NA	TRBV12-3/TRBV12-4	NA
CASSYILARELFF	TGTGCCAGCAGTTACATATTGGCCCGGGAGCTGTTTTTT	TRBJ2-2	NA	TRBV6-5	NA
CASSQDEREWFF	TGTGCCAGCAGCCAAGATGAGCGGGAGTGGTTCTTC	TRBJ2-1	TRBD2	TRBV3-1/TRBV3-2	NA
CASSPGTGANYGYTF	TGTGCCAGCAGTCCCGGGACAGGAGCTAACTATGGCTACACCTTC	TRBJ1-2	TRBD1	TRBV28	few
CASSSKTTGLNEQFF	TGTGCCAGCAGCTCTAAAACCACAGGGCTTAATGAGCAGTTCTTC	TRBJ2-1	NA	TRBV5-4	NA
CASSAPGVNQPQHF	TGTGCCAGCAGCGCCCCAGGGGTGAATCAGCCCCAGCATTTT	TRBJ1-5	NA	TRBV9	NA
CASTRTGGFNEQFF	TGTGCCAGCACACGGACAGGGGGCTTCAATGAGCAGTTCTTC	TRBJ2-1	TRBD1	TRBV18	NA
CASAGLSYEQYF	TGTGCCAGCGCGGGCCTCTCCTACGAGCAGTACTTC	TRBJ2-7	NA	TRBV7-2	NA
CASSYSFGQGPYEQYF	TGTGCCAGCAGTTACTCGTTTGGACAGGGACCCTACGAGCAGTACTTC	TRBJ2-7	TRBD1	TRBV6-5	few
CSASNAENTGELFF	TGCAGTGCTAGTAACGCGGAAAACACCGGGGAGCTGTTTTTT	TRBJ2-2	NA	TRBV20-1	NA
CASSPFQRWNTEAFF	TGTGCCAGCAGCCCATTCCAGCGGTGGAACACTGAAGCTTTCTTT	TRBJ1-1	NA	TRBV5-6	NA
CSASGTLNGYTF	TGCAGCGCAAGCGGGACCTTGAATGGCTACACCTTC	TRBJ1-2	NA	TRBV29-1	once
CASSIDRDRVYNEQFF	TGTGCCAGTAGTATAGACCGGGACAGGGTATACAATGAGCAGTTCTTC	TRBJ2-1	TRBD1	TRBV19	NA
CASSLGLAVYEQYF	TGCGCCAGCAGCTTGGGACTAGCGGTTTACGAGCAGTACTTC	TRBJ2-7	TRBD2	TRBV5-1	once
CAWDPTGTNGYTF	TGTGCCTGGGATCCGACAGGGACAAATGGCTACACCTTC	TRBJ1-2	TRBD1	TRBV30	NA
CASSFDRGSNQPQHF	TGTGCCAGCAGCTTCGATCGAGGGAGCAATCAGCCCCAGCATTTT	TRBJ1-5	NA	TRBV7-2	once
CASSSGLAAETQYF	TGCGCCAGCAGCAGCGGACTAGCGGCTGAGACCCAGTACTTC	TRBJ2-5	TRBD2	TRBV5-1	NA
CASSSDRALNEQFF	TGTGCCAGCAGTTCGGACAGGGCCCTCAATGAGCAGTTCTTC	TRBJ2-1	TRBD1	TRBV6-5	NA
CASRDRGSGTDTQYF	TGCGCCAGTCGGGACAGGGGATCCGGCACAGATACGCAGTATTTT	TRBJ2-3	TRBD1	TRBV5-1	NA
CAWRLEMGNTGELFF	TGTGCCTGGAGGCTGGAGATGGGGAACACCGGGGAGCTGTTTTTT	TRBJ2-2	NA	TRBV30	NA
CASSPGQGAARTEAFF	TGTGCCAGCAGCCCCGGACAGGGGGCCGCGCGGACTGAAGCTTTCTTT	TRBJ1-1	TRBD1	TRBV11-3	NA
CASSQSLAGRFEQYF	TGTGCCAGCAGCCAATCATTAGCGGGAAGATTCGAGCAGTACTTC	TRBJ2-7	TRBD2	TRBV14	NA
CASSTSTYEQYF	TGTGCCAGCAGCACCAGTACCTACGAGCAGTACTTC	TRBJ2-7	NA	TRBV6-5	NA
CASSIPRGANIQYF	TGTGCCAGTAGTATCCCCAGGGGGGCAAACATTCAGTACTTC	TRBJ2-4	NA	TRBV19	NA
CPEGTRETQYF	TGTCCCGAAGGGACAAGGGAGACCCAGTACTTC	TRBJ2-5	NA	TRBV19	NA
CAIRGTGEGGTEAFF	TGTGCCATCAGGGGGACAGGGGAAGGGGGCACTGAAGCTTTCTTT	TRBJ1-1	TRBD1	TRBV10-3	many
CASSMGGQGLRGTQYF	TGTGCCAGTAGTATGGGGGGACAGGGGCTCCGAGGGACCCAGTACTTC	TRBJ2-5	TRBD1	TRBV19	NA
CASSMPGRGEAFF	TGTGCCAGTAGTATGCCGGGGAGGGGCGAAGCTTTCTTT	TRBJ1-1	NA	TRBV19	NA
CTSSLSRQGVRSPLHF	TGTACCAGCAGTTTATCGAGACAGGGTGTGAGATCACCCCTCCACTTT	TRBJ1-6	TRBD1	TRBV27	NA
CASTQNTEAFF	TGTGCCAGTACCCAGAACACTGAAGCTTTCTTT	TRBJ1-1	NA	TRBV19	NA
CASSALAVETQYF	TGTGCCAGCAGTGCGCTAGCGGTGGAGACCCAGTACTTC	TRBJ2-5	TRBD2	TRBV2	NA
CASSVYGGRDQHF	TGTGCCAGCAGTGTATACGGGGGGCGCGACCAGCATTTT	TRBJ1-5	NA	TRBV2	few
CASSQDSGRSREKLFF	TGCGCCAGCAGCCAAGATTCAGGCAGGTCACGGGAAAAACTGTTTTTT	TRBJ1-4	NA	TRBV4-1	NA
CAWSRGGSMNEQFF	TGTGCCTGGAGTCGGGGCGGGAGTATGAATGAGCAGTTCTTC	TRBJ2-1	TRBD2	TRBV30	NA
CSASDPSGGYEQYF	TGCAGTGCTAGTGACCCTAGCGGCGGATACGAGCAGTACTTC	TRBJ2-7	TRBD2	TRBV20-1	once
CASSLDTSGIDTQYF	TGCGCCAGCAGCTTGGATACTAGCGGGATAGATACGCAGTATTTT	TRBJ2-3	TRBD2	TRBV5-1	NA
CASSLHRGDYEAFF	TGTGCCAGCAGTTTACACAGGGGCGATTATGAAGCTTTCTTT	TRBJ1-1	TRBD1	TRBV11-2	NA
CASRTDRVDEKLFF	TGTGCCAGTAGGACTGACAGGGTCGATGAAAAACTGTTTTTT	TRBJ1-4	TRBD1	TRBV19	NA
CASSLGSGTSGSGQYF	TGCGCCAGCAGCTTAGGGTCCGGGACTAGCGGGAGTGGGCAGTATTTT	TRBJ2-3	TRBD2	TRBV5-1	NA
CASSLGTGAPTEAFF	TGCGCCAGCAGCTTGGGTACAGGGGCACCTACTGAAGCTTTCTTT	TRBJ1-1	TRBD1	TRBV5-1	NA
CASSQDSGPGTGGNEQYF	TGTGCCAGCAGCCAAGACTCGGGGCCCGGGACAGGGGGCAATGAGCAGTACTTC	TRBJ2-7	TRBD1	TRBV4-2	NA
CASSIQGQTNTEAFF	TGTGCCAGTAGTATCCAGGGACAGACGAACACTGAAGCTTTCTTT	TRBJ1-1	TRBD1	TRBV19	NA
CASSLFTSQETQYF	TGCGCCAGCAGCTTGTTTACATCGCAGGAGACCCAGTACTTC	TRBJ2-5	NA	TRBV5-1	NA
CASTAPGSGANVLTF	TGTGCCAGCACCGCCCCAGGGTCCGGGGCCAACGTCCTGACTTTC	TRBJ2-6	NA	TRBV6-5	NA
CASSLVGAITEAFF	TGTGCCAGCAGTTTAGTGGGGGCGATCACTGAAGCTTTCTTT	TRBJ1-1	NA	TRBV28	NA
CASLRVGETQYF	TGTGCCAGCCTGAGGGTGGGGGAGACCCAGTACTTC	TRBJ2-5	NA	TRBV6-5	once